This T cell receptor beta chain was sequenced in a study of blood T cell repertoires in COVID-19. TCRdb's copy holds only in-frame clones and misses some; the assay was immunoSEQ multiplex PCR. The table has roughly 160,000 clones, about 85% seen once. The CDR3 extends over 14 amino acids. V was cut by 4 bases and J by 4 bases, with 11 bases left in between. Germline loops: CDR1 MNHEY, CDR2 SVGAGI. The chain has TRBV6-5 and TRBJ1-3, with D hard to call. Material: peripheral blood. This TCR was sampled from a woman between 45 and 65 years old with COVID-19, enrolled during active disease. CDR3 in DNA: TGTGCCAGCAGTTCCCTCGGTCTAGGAAACACCATATATTTT. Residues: CASSSLGLGNTIYF.